Listed below are T cell receptor beta chains from one sample, sequenced in a study of response to subunit inactivated influenza vaccine. TCRdb independently ran MiXCR on the RT-PCR reads; one entry per CDR3 protein. The sample has 150,000 or so distinct CDR3 sequences, about 11% seen once. The source was non-naive T cells sorted from PBMCs, collected roughly 48 days after vaccination. The receptors stem from a man aged 45-65 years who received an inactivated influenza vaccine. The CDR3 runs from the conserved cysteine through the conserved F or W. A D gene is named only where the DNA matches it firmly. Clone size is shown for a subset of rows, as once, few, many or a class of expanded clone.

CDR3 protein: CSARGTGGQSVYEQYF; CDR3 DNA: TGCAGTGCTAGAGGGACGGGGGGACAGAGCGTTTACGAGCAGTACTTC; clone size: few; V gene: TRBV20-1; J gene: TRBJ2-7; D gene: -
CDR3 protein: CASSAEGGYTEAFF; CDR3 DNA: TGTGCCAGCAGTGCGGAGGGAGGGTACACTGAAGCTTTCTTT; clone size: few; V gene: TRBV2; J gene: TRBJ1-1; D gene: -
CDR3 protein: CATSDPGTGSEQYF; CDR3 DNA: TGTGCCACCAGTGACCCGGGGACAGGGAGCGAGCAGTACTTC; clone size: few; V gene: TRBV24-1; J gene: TRBJ2-7; D gene: TRBD1
CDR3 protein: CSARDGSGGEAFF; CDR3 DNA: TGCAGTGCTAGAGATGGTTCAGGGGGTGAAGCTTTCTTT; clone size: many; V gene: TRBV20-1; J gene: TRBJ1-1; D gene: TRBD1
CDR3 protein: CASSPQEQYF; CDR3 DNA: TGTGCCAGCAGTCCGCAGGAGCAGTACTTC; clone size: few; V gene: TRBV12-3/TRBV12-4; J gene: TRBJ2-7; D gene: -
CDR3 protein: CASGGLAGVNEQFF; CDR3 DNA: TGCGCCAGCGGGGGACTAGCGGGAGTGAATGAGCAGTTCTTC; clone size: many; V gene: TRBV4-1; J gene: TRBJ2-1; D gene: TRBD2
CDR3 protein: CSATPGAGGRNEQFF; CDR3 DNA: TGCAGTGCCACCCCCGGCGCGGGGGGGCGGAATGAGCAGTTCTTC; clone size: -; V gene: TRBV20-1; J gene: TRBJ2-1; D gene: TRBD2
CDR3 protein: CSARDPTSGGTGELFF; CDR3 DNA: TGCAGTGCTAGAGATCCGACTAGCGGGGGAACCGGGGAGCTGTTTTTT; clone size: few; V gene: TRBV20-1; J gene: TRBJ2-2; D gene: TRBD2
CDR3 protein: CSAGGGLVEETQYF; CDR3 DNA: TGCAGTGCTGGGGGGGGACTAGTCGAGGAGACCCAGTACTTC; clone size: -; V gene: TRBV20-1; J gene: TRBJ2-5; D gene: TRBD2
CDR3 protein: CASSPFFSNTEAIF; CDR3 DNA: TGTGCCAGCAGCCCCTTCTTTTCGAACACTGAAGCTATCTTT; clone size: -; V gene: TRBV5-6; J gene: TRBJ1-1; D gene: -
CDR3 protein: CASSRGLTTYNEQFF; CDR3 DNA: TGTGCCAGCAGCCGGGGACTCACAACGTACAATGAGCAGTTCTTC; clone size: -; V gene: TRBV7-2; J gene: TRBJ2-1; D gene: -
CDR3 protein: CASSLQGGIVQFF; CDR3 DNA: TGTGCCAGCAGTTTACAGGGAGGTATCGTGCAGTTCTTC; clone size: many; V gene: TRBV28; J gene: TRBJ2-1; D gene: -
CDR3 protein: CASSHGGDIQYF; CDR3 DNA: TGTGCCAGCAGCCATGGTGGCGACATTCAGTACTTC; clone size: many; V gene: TRBV3-1; J gene: TRBJ2-4; D gene: -
CDR3 protein: CATSDLGTGDTDTQYF; CDR3 DNA: TGTGCCACCAGTGATTTGGGGACAGGGGACACAGATACGCAGTATTTT; clone size: few; V gene: TRBV24-1; J gene: TRBJ2-3; D gene: TRBD1
CDR3 protein: CATSDLWFVGALGFYGYTF; CDR3 DNA: TGTGCCACCAGTGATTTGTGGTTTGTGGGGGCTTTGGGGTTCTATGGCTACACCTTC; clone size: -; V gene: TRBV24-1; J gene: TRBJ1-2; D gene: -
CDR3 protein: CASTKGRYEEQYF; CDR3 DNA: TGTGCCAGTACAAAGGGACGCTACGAAGAGCAGTACTTC; clone size: -; V gene: TRBV19; J gene: TRBJ2-7; D gene: -
CDR3 protein: CSATSPLSTDTQYF; CDR3 DNA: TGCAGTGCTACATCACCACTAAGCACAGATACGCAGTATTTT; clone size: -; V gene: TRBV20-1; J gene: TRBJ2-3; D gene: -
CDR3 protein: CASSVGNGGSSIAFF; CDR3 DNA: TGTGCCAGCAGCGTAGGCAATGGAGGTTCCTCTATAGCTTTCTTT; clone size: few; V gene: TRBV9; J gene: TRBJ1-1; D gene: -
CDR3 protein: CSAPQSRTGGAYGYTF; CDR3 DNA: TGCAGTGCACCTCAGAGTCGGACAGGGGGCGCCTATGGCTACACCTTC; clone size: -; V gene: TRBV20-1; J gene: TRBJ1-2; D gene: TRBD1
CDR3 protein: CATSRGGRKSGETQYF; CDR3 DNA: TGTGCCACCTCCAGGGGCGGAAGAAAGTCAGGGGAGACCCAGTACTTC; clone size: many; V gene: TRBV24-1; J gene: TRBJ2-5; D gene: -
CDR3 protein: CASSRGGSGELFF; CDR3 DNA: TGTGCCAGCAGCCGCGGGGGATCCGGGGAGCTGTTTTTT; clone size: -; V gene: TRBV3-1; J gene: TRBJ2-2; D gene: TRBD2
CDR3 protein: CASSETTANSPLHF; CDR3 DNA: TGTGCCAGCAGTGAAACGACAGCTAATTCACCCCTCCACTTT; clone size: -; V gene: TRBV6-1; J gene: TRBJ1-6; D gene: -
CDR3 protein: CATSDGTGGAYNEQFF; CDR3 DNA: TGTGCCACCAGTGACGGGACAGGGGGCGCCTACAATGAGCAGTTCTTC; clone size: few; V gene: TRBV24-1; J gene: TRBJ2-1; D gene: TRBD1
CDR3 protein: CASSSIGDYGYTF; CDR3 DNA: TGTGCCAGCAGCTCCATCGGTGACTATGGCTACACCTTC; clone size: few; V gene: TRBV5-6; J gene: TRBJ1-2; D gene: -
CDR3 protein: CASSDGSGYTDTQYF; CDR3 DNA: TGCGCCAGCAGTGATGGTAGCGGGTACACAGATACGCAGTATTTT; clone size: -; V gene: TRBV10-1; J gene: TRBJ2-3; D gene: TRBD2
CDR3 protein: CASSHVRDTEAFF; CDR3 DNA: TGTGCCAGCAGCCACGTCCGGGACACTGAAGCTTTCTTT; clone size: few; V gene: TRBV7-3; J gene: TRBJ1-1; D gene: -
CDR3 protein: CATSSYGQGLKETQYF; CDR3 DNA: TGTGCCACCAGCAGCTACGGACAGGGTTTGAAAGAGACCCAGTACTTC; clone size: few; V gene: TRBV15; J gene: TRBJ2-5; D gene: TRBD1
CDR3 protein: CASSQMLAGENEQFF; CDR3 DNA: TGTGCCAGCAGCCAAATGTTAGCGGGGGAAAATGAGCAGTTCTTC; clone size: -; V gene: TRBV3-1; J gene: TRBJ2-1; D gene: TRBD2
CDR3 protein: CASSLEAGSAYNEQFF; CDR3 DNA: TGCGCCAGCAGCTTGGAGGCGGGGTCAGCATACAATGAGCAGTTCTTC; clone size: -; V gene: TRBV5-1; J gene: TRBJ2-1; D gene: -
CDR3 protein: CASSTEGAHYGYTF; CDR3 DNA: TGTGCCAGCAGCACTGAAGGGGCTCACTATGGCTACACCTTC; clone size: -; V gene: TRBV7-2; J gene: TRBJ1-2; D gene: -
CDR3 protein: CASSLGQPLSVQYF; CDR3 DNA: TGTGCCAGCAGCCTTGGACAGCCGTTATCCGTGCAGTACTTC; clone size: many; V gene: TRBV7-2; J gene: TRBJ2-7; D gene: -
CDR3 protein: CASSPRSSGPSYNEQFF; CDR3 DNA: TGTGCCAGCTCACCACGTAGTAGCGGACCTTCCTACAATGAGCAGTTCTTC; clone size: -; V gene: TRBV18; J gene: TRBJ2-1; D gene: -
CDR3 protein: CASRGQGASHEQFF; CDR3 DNA: TGTGCCAGCCGGGGACAGGGGGCATCCCATGAGCAGTTCTTC; clone size: many; V gene: TRBV6-1; J gene: TRBJ2-1; D gene: TRBD1
CDR3 protein: CARGSGGGGPDQETQYF; CDR3 DNA: TGTGCCAGGGGCTCCGGCGGCGGGGGGCCCGACCAAGAGACCCAGTACTTC; clone size: -; V gene: TRBV25-1; J gene: TRBJ2-5; D gene: TRBD2
CDR3 protein: CAISEGYTQYF; CDR3 DNA: TGTGCCATCAGTGAGGGTTATACGCAGTATTTT; clone size: -; V gene: TRBV10-3; J gene: TRBJ2-3; D gene: -
CDR3 protein: CASSVGGHSTDTQYF; CDR3 DNA: TGTGCCAGCAGCGTAGGGGGACACAGCACAGATACGCAGTATTTT; clone size: -; V gene: TRBV9; J gene: TRBJ2-3; D gene: -
CDR3 protein: CASSLVRAGETQYF; CDR3 DNA: TGTGCCAGCAGCTTAGTGCGGGCTGGGGAGACCCAGTACTTC; clone size: many; V gene: TRBV7-8; J gene: TRBJ2-5; D gene: -
CDR3 protein: CASSFLGSYEQYF; CDR3 DNA: TGTGCCAGCAGTTTTTTAGGCTCCTACGAGCAGTACTTC; clone size: few; V gene: TRBV27; J gene: TRBJ2-7; D gene: -
CDR3 protein: CASRQGAGANVLTF; CDR3 DNA: TGTGCCAGCAGACAGGGGGCAGGGGCCAACGTCCTGACTTTC; clone size: few; V gene: TRBV2; J gene: TRBJ2-6; D gene: TRBD1
CDR3 protein: CASSPPSRGSEAFF; CDR3 DNA: TGTGCCAGCTCACCCCCATCTCGAGGGAGTGAAGCTTTCTTT; clone size: -; V gene: TRBV18; J gene: TRBJ1-1; D gene: -
CDR3 protein: CASSPEVRGENSPLHF; CDR3 DNA: TGTGCCAGCAGCCCCGAAGTCCGGGGGGAGAATTCACCCCTCCACTTT; clone size: -; V gene: TRBV6-1; J gene: TRBJ1-6; D gene: -
CDR3 protein: CSARWGARNTEAFF; CDR3 DNA: TGCAGTGCTAGATGGGGGGCTCGGAACACTGAAGCTTTCTTT; clone size: -; V gene: TRBV20-1; J gene: TRBJ1-1; D gene: -
CDR3 protein: CSAKLAGGENEQFF; CDR3 DNA: TGCAGCGCAAAACTAGCGGGAGGGGAAAATGAGCAGTTCTTC; clone size: many; V gene: TRBV29-1; J gene: TRBJ2-1; D gene: TRBD2
CDR3 protein: CASSDNPRGQGYEQYF; CDR3 DNA: TGTGCCAGCAGCGATAACCCGAGGGGACAGGGATACGAGCAGTACTTC; clone size: many; V gene: TRBV7-9; J gene: TRBJ2-7; D gene: TRBD1
CDR3 protein: CASSQEGSGELFF; CDR3 DNA: TGCGCCAGCAGCCAAGAAGGCAGCGGGGAGCTGTTTTTT; clone size: -; V gene: TRBV4-3; J gene: TRBJ2-2; D gene: -
CDR3 protein: CASMPSLAVKNEQFF; CDR3 DNA: TGTGCCAGCATGCCCTCGCTAGCGGTTAAGAATGAGCAGTTCTTC; clone size: many; V gene: TRBV28; J gene: TRBJ2-1; D gene: TRBD2
CDR3 protein: CASSLAGRGQGDTQYF; CDR3 DNA: TGTGCCAGCAGTTTAGCTGGGCGGGGGCAAGGAGATACGCAGTATTTT; clone size: many; V gene: TRBV12-3/TRBV12-4; J gene: TRBJ2-3; D gene: -
CDR3 protein: CSAGGGPNYEQYF; CDR3 DNA: TGCAGTGCTGGAGGGGGGCCAAATTACGAGCAGTACTTC; clone size: once; V gene: TRBV20-1; J gene: TRBJ2-7; D gene: -
CDR3 protein: CASSLGQGGSINQPQHF; CDR3 DNA: TGTGCCAGCAGCCTGGGGCAGGGAGGGAGTATCAATCAGCCCCAGCATTTT; clone size: -; V gene: TRBV7-8; J gene: TRBJ1-5; D gene: -
CDR3 protein: CASSGEGNQPQHF; CDR3 DNA: TGTGCCAGCAGTGGCGAGGGCAATCAGCCCCAGCATTTT; clone size: -; V gene: TRBV9; J gene: TRBJ1-5; D gene: -